This T cell receptor beta chain was sequenced during a study of response to subunit inactivated influenza vaccine listed by TCRdb under 2018. With respect to the entire study: Deep quantitative T cell receptor repertoire profiling was used in the study to track responses to a trivalent subunit inactivated influenza vaccine. Study-level results and caveats: The authors proposed that each seasonal influenza vaccination may bring in only a limited number of new T cells.

This clonotype was found a few times. It lacks a known antigen. No base-level quality is on record; no much larger clone is a single base apart. Libraries were constructed by RT-PCR. The run used an Illumina HiSeq 2500. TCRdb passed the public sequencing reads through fastp at Q25 and MiXCR, retaining productive beta sequences. Each record represents a unique CDR3 protein, reported with the most common genes and DNA among its rows. The table for this sample lists under 800,000 distinct CDR3 sequences; roughly 13% of them were counted only once. 5.5% to 8% of the sample is in the top ten clones. The CDR3 spans 18 residues, from the cysteine through the phenylalanine. The read is trimmed to its CDR3 DNA, 54 bases read in frame from base 1. In the germline V gene, CDR1 corresponds to LGHNA and CDR2 to YSLEER. Unmatched junction bases come to 11, with V trimmed by 0 bases and J by 6 bases.

The chain uses TRBV4-3 and TRBJ2-2, with TRBD1 matching 9 junction bases. The sample here was PBMCs from blood, taken approximately 15 days before vaccination. This receptor was identified in a man aged 45-65 years who received an inactivated influenza vaccine. Donor details come from another sample of the same person, matched by shared clones. The CDR3 protein sequence reads: CASSQDLIQQGASGELFF. The DNA is as follows: TGCGCCAGCAGCCAAGATCTAATACAACAGGGGGCTTCCGGGGAGCTGTTTTTT.